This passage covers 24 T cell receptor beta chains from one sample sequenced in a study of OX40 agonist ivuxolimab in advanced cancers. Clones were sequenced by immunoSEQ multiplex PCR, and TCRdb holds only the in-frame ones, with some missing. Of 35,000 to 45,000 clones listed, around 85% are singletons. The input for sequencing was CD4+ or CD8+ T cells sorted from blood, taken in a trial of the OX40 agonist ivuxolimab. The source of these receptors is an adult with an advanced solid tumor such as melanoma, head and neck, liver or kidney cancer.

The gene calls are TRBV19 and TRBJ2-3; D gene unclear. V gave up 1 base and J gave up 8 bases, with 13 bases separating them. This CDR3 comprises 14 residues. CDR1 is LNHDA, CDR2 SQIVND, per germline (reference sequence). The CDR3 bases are TGTGCCAGTAGTATAGGGCAGTTCGGTGTTACGCAGTATTTT. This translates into CASSIGQFGVTQYF.

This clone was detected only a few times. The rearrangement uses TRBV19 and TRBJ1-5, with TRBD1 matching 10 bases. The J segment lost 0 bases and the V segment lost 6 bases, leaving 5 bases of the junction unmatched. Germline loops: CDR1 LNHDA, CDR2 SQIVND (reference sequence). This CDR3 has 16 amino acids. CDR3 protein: CASRTGGSYSNQPQHF. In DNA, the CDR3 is TGTGCCAGTAGGACAGGGGGCAGCTATAGCAATCAGCCCCAGCATTTT.

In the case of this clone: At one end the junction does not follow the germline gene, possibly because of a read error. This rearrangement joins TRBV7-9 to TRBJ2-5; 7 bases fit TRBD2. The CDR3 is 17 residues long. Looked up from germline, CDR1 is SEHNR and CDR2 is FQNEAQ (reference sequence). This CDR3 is CASSLAPPGLVQETQYF. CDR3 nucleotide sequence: TGTGCCAGCAGCCTAGCCCCACCAGGACTAGTACAAGAGACCCAGTACTTC.

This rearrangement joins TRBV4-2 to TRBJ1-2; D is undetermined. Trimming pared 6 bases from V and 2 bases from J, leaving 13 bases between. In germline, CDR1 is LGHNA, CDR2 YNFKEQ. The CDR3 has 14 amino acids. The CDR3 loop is CASSRGEINYGYTF. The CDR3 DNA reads TGTGCCAGCAGTCGAGGCGAAATCAACTATGGCTACACCTTC.

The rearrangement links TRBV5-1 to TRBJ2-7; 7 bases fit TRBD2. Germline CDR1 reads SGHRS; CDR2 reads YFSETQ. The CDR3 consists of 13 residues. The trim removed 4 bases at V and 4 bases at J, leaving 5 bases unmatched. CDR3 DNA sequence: TGCGCCAGCAGCCAGCGGGAAGGTTACGAGCAGTACTTC. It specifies CASSQREGYEQYF.

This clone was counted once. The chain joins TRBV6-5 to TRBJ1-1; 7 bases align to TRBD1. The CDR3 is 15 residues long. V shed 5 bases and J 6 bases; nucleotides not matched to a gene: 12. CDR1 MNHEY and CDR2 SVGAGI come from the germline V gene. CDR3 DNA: TGTGCCAGCAGTCACACGGGAACAGGGGACCCTGAAGCTTTCTTT. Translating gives CASSHTGTGDPEAFF.

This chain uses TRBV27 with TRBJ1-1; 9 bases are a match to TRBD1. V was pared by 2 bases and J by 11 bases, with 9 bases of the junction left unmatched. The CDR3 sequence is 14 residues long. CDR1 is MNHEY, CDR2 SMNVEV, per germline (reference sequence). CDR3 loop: CASSLPYRGRFAFF. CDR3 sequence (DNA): TGTGCCAGCAGTTTACCCTACAGGGGGCGCTTCGCTTTCTTT.

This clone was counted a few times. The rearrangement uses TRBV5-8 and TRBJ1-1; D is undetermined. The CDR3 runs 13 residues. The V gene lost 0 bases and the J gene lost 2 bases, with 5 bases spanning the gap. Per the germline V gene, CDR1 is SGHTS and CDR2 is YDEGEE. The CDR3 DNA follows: TGTGCCAGCAGCTTGGGCGGAAACACTGAAGCTTTCTTT. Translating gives CASSLGGNTEAFF.

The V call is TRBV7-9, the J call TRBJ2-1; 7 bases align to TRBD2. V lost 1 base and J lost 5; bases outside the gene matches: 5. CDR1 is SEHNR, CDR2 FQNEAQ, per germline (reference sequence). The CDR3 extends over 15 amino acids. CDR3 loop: CASSLGDYRNNEQFF. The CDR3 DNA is TGTGCCAGCAGCTTAGGGGACTACAGAAACAATGAGCAGTTCTTC.

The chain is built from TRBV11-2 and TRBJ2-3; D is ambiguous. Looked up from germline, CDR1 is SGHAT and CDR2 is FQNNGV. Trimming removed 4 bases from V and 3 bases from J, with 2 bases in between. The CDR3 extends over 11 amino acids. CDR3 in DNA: TGTGCCAGCAGCTCTACAGATACGCAGTATTTT. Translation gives CASSSTDTQYF.

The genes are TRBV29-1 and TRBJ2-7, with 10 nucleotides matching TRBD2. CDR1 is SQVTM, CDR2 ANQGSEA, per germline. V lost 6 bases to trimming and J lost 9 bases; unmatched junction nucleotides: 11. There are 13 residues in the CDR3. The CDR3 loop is CSVFQRGGPRQYF. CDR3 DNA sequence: TGCAGCGTGTTTCAGCGGGGGGGACCTCGGCAGTACTTC.

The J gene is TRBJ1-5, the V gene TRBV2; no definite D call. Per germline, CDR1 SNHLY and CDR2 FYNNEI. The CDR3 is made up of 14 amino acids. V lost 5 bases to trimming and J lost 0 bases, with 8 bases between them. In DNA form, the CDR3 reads TGTGCCAGCAGTAGACTGTCTAGCAATCAGCCCCAGCATTTT. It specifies CASSRLSSNQPQHF.

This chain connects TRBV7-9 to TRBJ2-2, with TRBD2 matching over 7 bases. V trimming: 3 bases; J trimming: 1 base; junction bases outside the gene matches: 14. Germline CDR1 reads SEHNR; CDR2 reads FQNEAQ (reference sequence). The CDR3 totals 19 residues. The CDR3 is CASSFKGSGRPKNTGELFF. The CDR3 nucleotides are TGTGCCAGCAGCTTTAAGGGTAGCGGGCGCCCGAAGAACACCGGGGAGCTGTTTTTT. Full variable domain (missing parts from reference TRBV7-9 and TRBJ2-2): DTGVSQNPRHKITKRGQNVTFRCDPISEHNRLYWYRQTLGQGPEFLTYFQNEAQLEKSRLLSDRFSAERPKGSFSTLEIQRTEQGDSAMYLCASSFKGSGRPKNTGELFFGEGSRLTVL.

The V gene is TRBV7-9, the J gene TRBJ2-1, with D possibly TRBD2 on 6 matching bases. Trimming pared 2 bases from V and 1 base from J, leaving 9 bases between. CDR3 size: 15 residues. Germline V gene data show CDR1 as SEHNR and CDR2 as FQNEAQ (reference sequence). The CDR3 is CASSLTGVSYNEQFF. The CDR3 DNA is TGTGCCAGCAGCTTAACGGGAGTTTCCTACAATGAGCAGTTCTTC.

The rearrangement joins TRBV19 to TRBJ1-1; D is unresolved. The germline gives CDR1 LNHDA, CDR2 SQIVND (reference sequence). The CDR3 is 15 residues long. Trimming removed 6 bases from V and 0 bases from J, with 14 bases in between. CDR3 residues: CASSFIPGMNTEAFF. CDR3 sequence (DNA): TGTGCCAGTAGCTTCATACCGGGAATGAACACTGAAGCTTTCTTT.

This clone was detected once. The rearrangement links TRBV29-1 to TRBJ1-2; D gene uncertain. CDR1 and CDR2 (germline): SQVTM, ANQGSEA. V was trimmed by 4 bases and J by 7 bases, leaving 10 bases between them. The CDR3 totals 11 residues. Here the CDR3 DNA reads TGCAGCGTTGTGGGGTTACGTGGCTACACCTTC. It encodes CSVVGLRGYTF.

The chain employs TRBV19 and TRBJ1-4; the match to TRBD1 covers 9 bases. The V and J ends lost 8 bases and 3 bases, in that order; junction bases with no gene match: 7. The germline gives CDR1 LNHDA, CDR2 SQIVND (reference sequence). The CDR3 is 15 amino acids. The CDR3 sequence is CASCLQGAPNEKLFF. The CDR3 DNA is TGTGCCAGTTGCCTACAGGGGGCGCCTAATGAAAAACTGTTTTTT.

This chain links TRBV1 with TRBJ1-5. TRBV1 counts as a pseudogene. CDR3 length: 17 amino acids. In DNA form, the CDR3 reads TGCACCAGCAGCCGCCCAAGGGGACGTCCGACTGACCAGCCCCAGCATTTT. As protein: CTSSRPRGRPTDQPQHF.

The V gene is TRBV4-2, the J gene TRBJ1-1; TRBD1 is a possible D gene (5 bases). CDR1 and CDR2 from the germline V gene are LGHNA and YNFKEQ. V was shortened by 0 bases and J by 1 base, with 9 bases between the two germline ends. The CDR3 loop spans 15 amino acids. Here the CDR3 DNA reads TGTGCCAGCAGCCAAGATCCAGGGTGGAACACTGAAGCTTTCTTT. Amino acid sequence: CASSQDPGWNTEAFF.

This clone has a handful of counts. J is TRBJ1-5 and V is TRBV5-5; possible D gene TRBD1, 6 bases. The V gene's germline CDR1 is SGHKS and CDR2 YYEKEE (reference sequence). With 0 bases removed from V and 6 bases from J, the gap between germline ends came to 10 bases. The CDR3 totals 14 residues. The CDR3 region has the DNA TGTGCCAGCAGCTTGGATACAGGGACTCAGCCCCAGCATTTT. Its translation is CASSLDTGTQPQHF.

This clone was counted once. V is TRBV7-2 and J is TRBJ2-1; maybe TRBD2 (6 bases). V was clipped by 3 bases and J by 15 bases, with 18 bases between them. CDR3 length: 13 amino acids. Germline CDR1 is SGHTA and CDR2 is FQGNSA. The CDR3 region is CASSFSRDSGRFF. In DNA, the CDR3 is TGTGCCAGCAGCTTTAGTAGGGACTCCGGGCGGTTCTTC.

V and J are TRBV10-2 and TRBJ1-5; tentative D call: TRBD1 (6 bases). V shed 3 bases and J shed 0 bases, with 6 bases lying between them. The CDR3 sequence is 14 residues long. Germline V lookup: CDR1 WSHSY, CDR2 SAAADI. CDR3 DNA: TGCGCCAGCAGTGACAGGGGTAGCAATCAGCCCCAGCATTTT. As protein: CASSDRGSNQPQHF.

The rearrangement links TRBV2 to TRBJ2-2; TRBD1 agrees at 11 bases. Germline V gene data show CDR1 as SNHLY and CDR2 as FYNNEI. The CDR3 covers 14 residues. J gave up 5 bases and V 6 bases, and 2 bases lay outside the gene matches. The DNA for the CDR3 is TGTGCCAGCAGAGGACAGGGGGCAACCGGGGAGCTGTTTTTT. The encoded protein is CASRGQGATGELFF.

DNA for the CDR3: TGTGCCAGAAGCTTTAGCGGCTACGAGCAGTACTTC. Its translation: CARSFSGYEQYF. J is TRBJ2-7 and V is TRBV5-3; TRBD2 might be the D (6 bases). TRBV5-3 is flagged as an ORF with uncertain function. This CDR3 is 12 amino acids long. Trimming took 2 bases from V and 3 from J, leaving 6 bases between them.